A selection of T cell receptor beta chains follows, all from one sample in a study of blood T cell repertoires in COVID-19. Using immunoSEQ multiplex PCR, the repertoire was profiled, and TCRdb retains in-frame clones only, with some absent. The sample lists more than 100,000 clones; less than 90% were seen once. Sequences were obtained from peripheral blood. Receptor source: a man aged 80 or over with acute or convalescent COVID-19. Both conserved end residues are trimmed from each CDR3. Each record gives: V gene, J gene, CDR3 protein.

V: TRBV6-5; J: TRBJ2-3; CDR3: ASSLIAGPTDTQY
V: TRBV24-1; J: TRBJ2-5; CDR3: ATSERDRKQETQY
V: TRBV29-1; J: TRBJ1-2; CDR3: SVEGGNHYGYT
V: TRBV14; J: TRBJ1-2; CDR3: ASSQGGSGFYGYT
V: TRBV9; J: TRBJ1-4; CDR3: ASSVLGGKLF
V: TRBV9; J: TRBJ2-2; CDR3: ASRGAGDPGTGELF
V: TRBV4-1; J: TRBJ1-2; CDR3: ASSQDSFSGGYT
V: TRBV7-9; J: TRBJ2-3; CDR3: ASSGGSTDTQY
V: TRBV28; J: TRBJ2-7; CDR3: ASRPGDSSSYEQY
V: TRBV4-3; J: TRBJ2-3; CDR3: ASSHWGGQGSTDTQY
V: TRBV9; J: TRBJ2-1; CDR3: ASSVTAGAKSSYNEQF
V: TRBV24-1; J: TRBJ1-2; CDR3: ATSDGTGFGYT
V: TRBV2; J: TRBJ1-4; CDR3: ASSLRGTGTTNEKLF
V: TRBV7-2; J: TRBJ1-2; CDR3: ASSPAAGGFGYT